Listed below are T cell receptor beta chains from one sample, sequenced in a study of blood T cell repertoires in COVID-19. Clones were read by immunoSEQ multiplex PCR, and TCRdb kept only the in-frame ones, dropping some. The sample gives under 130,000 clones, roughly 90% of which show up once; 6.2% is in the top ten. The sequencing sample was made of peripheral blood. The receptor set was obtained from a human donor in a cohort sampled during active COVID-19. The CDR3 runs from the conserved cysteine through the conserved F or W. Fields, in order: D gene, J gene, clone size, V gene, CDR3 DNA, CDR3 protein. D genes are given only for firm matches. The listing skips clone size in some rows; elsewhere it reads once, few, many or a size class.

>TRBD1|TRBJ2-3|-|TRBV7-9
TGTGCCAGCAGCCCAGGGACAGGGGGAGATACGCAGTATTTT
CASSPGTGGDTQYF
>TRBD1|TRBJ1-1|-|TRBV6-5
TGTGCCAGCAGTTACAGAGCGACAGGGGCCACTGAAGCTTTCTTT
CASSYRATGATEAFF
>TRBD1|TRBJ2-5|-|TRBV13
TGTGCCAGCAGCTTCAATTGGGACAGGGGATTCCAAGAGACCCAGTACTTC
CASSFNWDRGFQETQYF
>TRBD1|TRBJ1-5|-|TRBV6-1
TGTGCCAGCAGTGAAGATGGACAGGGGTACAGCAATCAGCCCCAGCATTTT
CASSEDGQGYSNQPQHF
>-|TRBJ2-5|once|TRBV7-6
TGTGCCAGCAGCTTAAAGACAGTCCACCAAGAGACCCAGTACTTC
CASSLKTVHQETQYF
>-|TRBJ2-7|few|TRBV13
TGTGCCAGCAGCTCAGGCGGCGAGCAGTACTTC
CASSSGGEQYF
>TRBD1|TRBJ1-1|-|TRBV6-5
TGTGCCAGCAGCAGGTACAGGGGAATAGTATCTGAAGCTTTCTTT
CASSRYRGIVSEAFF
>TRBD1|TRBJ2-7|few|TRBV28
TGTGCCAGCAGGGCACCGGGACAGGGGAGCTACGAGCAGTACTTC
CASRAPGQGSYEQYF
>TRBD2|TRBJ2-7|once|TRBV6-5
TGTGCCAGCAGGACTAGCGGGATCCACGAGCAGTACTTC
CASRTSGIHEQYF
>TRBD2|TRBJ2-3|-|TRBV10-1
TGCGCCAGCAGTGAGCCGGGGGGAAGCACAGATACGCAGTATTTT
CASSEPGGSTDTQYF
>TRBD1|TRBJ2-5|once|TRBV5-4
TGTGCCAGCAGCGCGACGGGACAGAACCAAGAGACCCAGTACTTC
CASSATGQNQETQYF
>-|TRBJ2-7|-|TRBV6-6
TGTGCCAGCAGGCAAGGGACTGTCTCCTACGAGCAGTACTTC
CASRQGTVSYEQYF
>-|TRBJ1-4|once|TRBV2
TGTGCCAGCAGCCCCCTTTTGGTTAAGGGGTGGGGAACTAATGAAAAACTGTTTTTT
CASSPLLVKGWGTNEKLFF
>-|TRBJ2-3|-|TRBV27
TGTGCCAGCAGTCTCGGGAACACAGATACGCAGTATTTT
CASSLGNTDTQYF
>-|TRBJ1-2|-|TRBV2
TGTGCCAGCAGGGGATGGACAAGTCTAGATGGCTACACCTTC
CASRGWTSLDGYTF
>-|TRBJ2-7|-|TRBV6-5
TGTGCCAGCACCCGGGGACTGCTTAACTCCTACGAGCAGTACTTC
CASTRGLLNSYEQYF
>TRBD1|TRBJ1-6|-|TRBV6-5
TGTGCCAGCAAGGGCAGGGGGCATTCACCCCTCCACTTT
CASKGRGHSPLHF
>-|TRBJ2-1|-|TRBV6-5
TGTGCCAGCAGTTCTCGTGGGCCGGAATTCTTC
CASSSRGPEFF
>-|TRBJ2-7|-|TRBV30
TGTAGTTGCCCGCGGGACGGCACCTACGAGCAGTACTTC
CSCPRDGTYEQYF
>-|TRBJ2-7|-|TRBV7-2
TGTGCCAGCAGCCCAGGGTTGGGAACCTACGAGCAGTACTTC
CASSPGLGTYEQYF
>-|TRBJ1-6|-|TRBV3-1/TRBV3-2
TGTGCCAGCAGCCAAGGTATCTCGTTGAGCGAGACCCTCCACTTT
CASSQGISLSETLHF
>TRBD1|TRBJ2-3|once|TRBV27
TGTGCCAGCGCACAAGACAGGGGTACAGATACGCAGTATTTT
CASAQDRGTDTQYF
>TRBD1|TRBJ1-2|-|TRBV28
TGTGCCAGCAGGACAACAGGGGGCTATGGCTACACCTTC
CASRTTGGYGYTF
>TRBD1|TRBJ2-7|-|TRBV9
TGTGCCAGCAGCCCCGCCGACAGGGGGACCTACGAGCAGTACTTC
CASSPADRGTYEQYF
>-|TRBJ2-1|-|TRBV18
TGTGCCAGCTCCCCGACCACACCCAGGGGGGCTAATGAGCAGTTCTTC
CASSPTTPRGANEQFF
>TRBD1|TRBJ2-5|-|TRBV5-1
TGCGCCAGCAGCTTGCCTGATACAGGGGAAGAGACCCAGTACTTC
CASSLPDTGEETQYF
>-|TRBJ1-5|-|TRBV30
TGTGCCTGGAGTGGGCCAGGGGCTAGCAATCAGCCCCAGCATTTT
CAWSGPGASNQPQHF
>-|TRBJ2-2|-|TRBV19
TGTGCCAGTAGACCTGGACAGCACACCGGGGAGCTGTTTTTT
CASRPGQHTGELFF
>TRBD1|TRBJ2-5|-|TRBV14
TGTGCCAGCAGCCAAGTGGACAGGCGCTGGTGGGAGACCCAGTACTTC
CASSQVDRRWWETQYF
>TRBD1|TRBJ1-4|-|TRBV10-3
TGTGCCATCAACAGGGGAAATGGTGAAAAACTGTTTTTT
CAINRGNGEKLFF
>TRBD2|TRBJ2-3|-|TRBV5-4
TGTGCCAGCAGCTCCCCGGAGGAGCGGGGGGCCCCTGGTACGCAGTATTTT
CASSSPEERGAPGTQYF
>-|TRBJ2-1|-|TRBV18
TGTGCCAGCTCAACGAACGACAGAAGCTCCTACAATGAGCAGTTCTTC
CASSTNDRSSYNEQFF
>TRBD1|TRBJ2-5|-|TRBV6-5
TGTGCCAGCAGCGCTGCACAGGGGGCGCGAGAGACCCAGTACTTC
CASSAAQGARETQYF
>-|TRBJ2-7|-|TRBV6-5
TGTGCCAGCAGTTACTGGGGGCCCTCCTACGAGCAGTACTTC
CASSYWGPSYEQYF
>-|TRBJ1-5|-|TRBV5-1
TGCGCCAGCAGCCTCGAGGGAGGGACCGGTCAGCCCCAGCATTTT
CASSLEGGTGQPQHF
>TRBD2|TRBJ2-3|-|TRBV19
TGTGCCAGTAGTAAGCCGACTAGCCGACAACCCACAGATACGCAGTATTTT
CASSKPTSRQPTDTQYF
>-|TRBJ2-3|-|TRBV2
TGTGCCAGCAGTGAATCGGTAGAGGGCACAGATACGCAGTATTTT
CASSESVEGTDTQYF
>-|TRBJ2-2|-|TRBV6-5
TGTGCCAGCAGTTACGCTCAGACCGGGGAGCTGTTTTTT
CASSYAQTGELFF
>-|TRBJ2-7|-|TRBV21-1
TGTGCCAGCAGTCAGCGCGGGGACCCCTACGAGCAGTACTTC
CASSQRGDPYEQYF
>TRBD1|TRBJ2-2|once|TRBV28
TGTGCCAGCAGGGACCAGACAGGGGACACCGGGGAGCTGTTTTTT
CASRDQTGDTGELFF
>TRBD2|TRBJ2-3|-|TRBV5-1
TGCGCCAGCAGCTTATTCGGGGGGGGCCTGGATACGCAGTATTTT
CASSLFGGGLDTQYF
>TRBD1|TRBJ2-7|-|TRBV27
TGTGCCAGCAGTTTATTGGGACAGGGCTACGAGCAGTACTTC
CASSLLGQGYEQYF
>TRBD2|TRBJ2-7|-|TRBV4-1
TGCGCCAGCAGCCAAACCGCGGGTAGCGGGAGCTCCTACGAGCAGTACTTC
CASSQTAGSGSSYEQYF
>TRBD1|TRBJ2-2|-|TRBV19
TGTGCCAGTAGTATCATGGGACAGAGTGTCCCCGGGGAGCTGTTTTTT
CASSIMGQSVPGELFF
>TRBD2|TRBJ2-3|-|TRBV28
TGTGCCAGCAGCTCCATGGGGAGGGACACAGATACGCAGTATTTT
CASSSMGRDTDTQYF
>TRBD2|TRBJ2-2|-|TRBV2
TGTGCCAGCACAGGGCTAGCGGGAGAATTGAACACCGGGGAGCTGTTTTTT
CASTGLAGELNTGELFF